The present T cell receptor (beta chain) was sequenced within a study of T cell responses to AZD1222 COVID-19 vaccine (dated by TCRdb to the early 2020s). Looking at the study overall: TCR sequencing was performed for 230 to 250 trial participants, of whom about 200 were given two doses of AZD1222 and approximately 26 were given two doses of MenACWY control vaccine. Trial participants were enrolled by age into subgroups of 18-55, 56-69 and 70-plus years, and approximately 150, 30 and 60 TCR-sequenced participants, respectively, were included in these subgroups. The paper as a whole reports these results and caveats: Because no day 14 peak-response samples were available, repertoires were characterized only after the peak T cell response. Most participants were white British and females outnumbered males, and the authors suggested that clonal diversity may have been underestimated. After two AZD1222 doses, both the breadth and the depth of spike-specific TCRs were significantly higher than at day 0 and than in MenACWY recipients. Conclusions about previously exposed vaccinees are limited because only six or seven AZD1222 recipients were SARS-CoV-2 seropositive at baseline. Epitopes outside the regions mutated in the B.1.351 and B.1.1.7 variants were reportedly recognized by nearly half of the unique spike-specific TCRs. In the small 56-69-year group, the increase in depth fell short of significance, most likely because of low power. Vaccine-associated CD4 TCRs spanned the whole spike protein, with dominant responses in regions 160-218 and 743-854.

The label giving this sample's time point can be read as: about 28 days (+/-7) after the second vaccine dose. Because spike-specific TCR depth and breadth did not differ between the two schedules, AZD1222 recipients who got a second dose at roughly 4 weeks were pooled with those who got a second dose at roughly 12 weeks. The vaccinee samples were drawn from two UK trials, COV001 and COV002, one of which was a single-blind randomized controlled phase 2/3 trial testing AZD1222 (ChAdOx1 nCoV-19) in healthy adults. For TCRbeta chain sequencing, PBMC samples were collected from trial participants at day 0 and at day 28 after the second dose. The CDR3 runs 15 amino acids, cysteine and phenylalanine included. Left in the record is the CDR3 DNA by itself, 45 bases read in frame from the first base. Taken from the germline V gene (reference sequence), the CDR1 and CDR2 loops are MNHEY and SMNVEV. The junction carries 16 bases between V and J, which are trimmed by 5 bases and 6 bases respectively.

This clone was observed a single time. The antigen it binds to is not known. Base quality data are lacking; no much larger clone is found one base away. Other nucleotide sequences from this sample produce the same CDR3. The CDR3 regions of human TCRbeta chains were subjected to immunosequencing. Under the source paper's analysis protocol: TCRs in the repertoires were matched against a reference library of SARS-CoV-2-specific TCRs that had been generated with the MIRA antigen-specificity platform. Breadth was defined as the fraction of unique TCRs that were SARS-CoV-2-associated, and depth was defined as the fraction of total T cells that were SARS-CoV-2-associated. Using the MIRA data, each spike-specific TCR was assigned both to the spike region to which the TCR was reactive and to a CD4 or CD8 class. Log10-transformed breadth and depth values were compared by one-way ANOVA with Sidak's multiple comparisons tests. In its TCRdb copy, this immuneACCESS table keeps in-frame sequences only and misses some clones. Where compared with another copy, unresolved V genes explain less than half of these, and the others have no known cause. V, J and clone size reflect that table, while D and trimming were determined from the DNA. The sample table shows under 150,000 clones, and roughly 92% are seen once. Jointly, the top ten make up about 9.4% of the sample.

This clonotype originated in an adult who received the AZD1222 COVID-19 vaccine. The chain is made from TRBV27 and TRBJ1-4; the D gene cannot be resolved reliably. The sequences come from peripheral blood, collected 28 days after the second AZD1222 dose. For the CDR3, the sequence is CASSPSGIDDEKLFF. The DNA reads as follows: TGTGCCAGCAGTCCATCCGGAATAGATGATGAAAAACTGTTTTTT. Reference TRBV27 and TRBJ1-4 proteins supply the regions before and after the CDR3; the full variable domain is: EAQVTQNPRYLITVTGKKLTVTCSQNMNHEYMSWYRQDPGLGLRQIYYSMNVEVTDKGDVPEGYKVSRKEKRNFPLILESPSPNQTSLYFCASSPSGIDDEKLFFGSGTQLSVL.